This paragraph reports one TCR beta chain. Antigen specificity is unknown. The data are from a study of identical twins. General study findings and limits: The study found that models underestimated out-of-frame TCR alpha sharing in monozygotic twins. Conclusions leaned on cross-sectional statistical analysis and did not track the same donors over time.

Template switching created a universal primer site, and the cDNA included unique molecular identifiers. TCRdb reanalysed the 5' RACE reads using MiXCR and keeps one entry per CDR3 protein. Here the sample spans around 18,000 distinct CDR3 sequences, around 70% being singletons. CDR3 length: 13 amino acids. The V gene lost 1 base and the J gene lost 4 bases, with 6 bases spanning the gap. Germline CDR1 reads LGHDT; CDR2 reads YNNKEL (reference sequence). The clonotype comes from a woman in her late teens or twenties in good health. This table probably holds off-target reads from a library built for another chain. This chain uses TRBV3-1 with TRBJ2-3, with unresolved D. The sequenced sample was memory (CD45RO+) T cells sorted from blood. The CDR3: CASSQGYPDTQYF. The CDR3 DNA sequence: TGTGCCAGCAGCCAAGGGTACCCAGATACGCAGTATTTT.